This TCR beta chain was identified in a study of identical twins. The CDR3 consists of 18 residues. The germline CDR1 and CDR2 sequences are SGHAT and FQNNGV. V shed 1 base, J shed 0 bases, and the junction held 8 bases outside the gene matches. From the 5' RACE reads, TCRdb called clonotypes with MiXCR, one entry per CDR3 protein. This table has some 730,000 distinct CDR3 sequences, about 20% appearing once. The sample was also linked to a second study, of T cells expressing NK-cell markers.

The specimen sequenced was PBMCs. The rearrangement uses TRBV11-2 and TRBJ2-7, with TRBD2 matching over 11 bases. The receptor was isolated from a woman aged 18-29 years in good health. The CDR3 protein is CASSLVGLAGGHSYEQYF. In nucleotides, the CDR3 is TGTGCCAGCAGCTTAGTAGGTCTAGCGGGAGGCCACTCCTACGAGCAGTACTTC. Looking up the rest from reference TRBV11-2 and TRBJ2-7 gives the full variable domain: EAGVAQSPRYKIIEKRQSVAFWCNPISGHATLYWYQQILGQGPKLLIQFQNNGVVDDSQLPKDRFSAERLKGVDSTLKIQPAKLEDSAVYLCASSLVGLAGGHSYEQYFGPGTRLTVT.